The source of this T cell receptor beta chain is a study of shared clonotypes between healthy human individuals. In the case of this clone: Its antigen is undetermined.

Study outcomes and limitations: Shared clonotypes across all four donors exceeded non-shared ones in generation probability.

The table came from immunoSEQ multiplex PCR; TCRdb's copy has only in-frame clones and leaves some out. The table records 170,000 or so clones, 66% of them present only once. The V gene's germline CDR1 is MNHNS and CDR2 SASEGT. CDR3 length: 14 amino acids. Trimming pared 8 bases from V and 5 bases from J, leaving 16 bases between. Sequencing was performed on memory CD4+ T cells sorted from blood. Subset of the sample: CD45RA-negative fraction. This TCR was sampled from a man aged 30 to 45 in good health. The rearrangement uses TRBV6-1 and TRBJ1-5; possible D gene TRBD1, 5 bases. CDR3 loop: CASGSSGDHQPQHF. In DNA form, the CDR3 reads TGTGCCAGCGGATCTTCGGGGGACCATCAGCCCCAGCATTTT.